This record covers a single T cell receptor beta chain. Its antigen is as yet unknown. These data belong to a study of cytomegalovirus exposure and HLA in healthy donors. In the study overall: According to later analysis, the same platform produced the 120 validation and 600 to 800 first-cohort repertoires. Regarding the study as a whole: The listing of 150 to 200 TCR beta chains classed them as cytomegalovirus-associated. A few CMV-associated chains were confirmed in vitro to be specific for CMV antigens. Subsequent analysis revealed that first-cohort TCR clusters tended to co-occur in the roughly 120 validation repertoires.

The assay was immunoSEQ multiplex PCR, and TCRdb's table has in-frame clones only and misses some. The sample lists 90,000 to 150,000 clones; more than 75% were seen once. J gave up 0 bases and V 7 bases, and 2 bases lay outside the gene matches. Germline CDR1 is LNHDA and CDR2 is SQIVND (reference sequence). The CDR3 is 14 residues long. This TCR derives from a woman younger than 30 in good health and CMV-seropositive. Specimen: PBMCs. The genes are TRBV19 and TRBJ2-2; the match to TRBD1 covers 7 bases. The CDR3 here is CASTDRANTGELFF. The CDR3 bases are TGTGCCAGTACCGACAGGGCGAACACCGGGGAGCTGTTTTTT. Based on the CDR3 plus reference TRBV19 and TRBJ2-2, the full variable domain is DGGITQSPKYLFRKEGQNVTLSCEQNLNHDAMYWYRQDPGQGLRLIYYSQIVNDFQKGDIAEGYSVSREKKESFPLTVTSAQKNPTAFYLCASTDRANTGELFFGEGSRLTVL.